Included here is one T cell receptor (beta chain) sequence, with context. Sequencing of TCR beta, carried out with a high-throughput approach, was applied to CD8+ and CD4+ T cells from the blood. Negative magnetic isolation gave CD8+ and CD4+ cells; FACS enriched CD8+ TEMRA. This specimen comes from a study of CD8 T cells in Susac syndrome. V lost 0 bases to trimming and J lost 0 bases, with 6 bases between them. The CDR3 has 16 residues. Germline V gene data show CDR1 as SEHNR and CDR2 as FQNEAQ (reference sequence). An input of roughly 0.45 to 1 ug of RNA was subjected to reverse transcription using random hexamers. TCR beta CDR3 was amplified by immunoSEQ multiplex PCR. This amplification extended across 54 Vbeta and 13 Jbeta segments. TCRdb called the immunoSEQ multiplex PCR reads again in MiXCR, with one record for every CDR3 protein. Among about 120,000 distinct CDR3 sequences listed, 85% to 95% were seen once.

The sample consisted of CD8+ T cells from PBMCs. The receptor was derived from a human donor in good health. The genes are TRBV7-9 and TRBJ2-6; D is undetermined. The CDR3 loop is CASSLARSSGANVLTF. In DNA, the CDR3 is TGTGCCAGCAGCTTAGCCCGGAGCTCTGGGGCCAACGTCCTGACTTTC.